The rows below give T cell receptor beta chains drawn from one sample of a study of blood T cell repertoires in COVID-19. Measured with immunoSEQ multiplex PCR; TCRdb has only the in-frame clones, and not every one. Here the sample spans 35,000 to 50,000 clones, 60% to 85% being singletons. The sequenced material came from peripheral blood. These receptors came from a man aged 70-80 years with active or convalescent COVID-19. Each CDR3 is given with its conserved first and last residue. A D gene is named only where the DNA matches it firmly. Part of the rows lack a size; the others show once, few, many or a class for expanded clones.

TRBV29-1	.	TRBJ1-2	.	TGCAGTCTCCGGGACACGATATATGGCTACACCTTC	CSLRDTIYGYTF
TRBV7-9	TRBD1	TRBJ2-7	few	TGTGCCAGCAGCGAGACGGGACAGACCTTCGGCGAGCAGTACTTC	CASSETGQTFGEQYF
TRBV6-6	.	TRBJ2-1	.	TGTGCCAGCAGTCCCGGGAAGGATTATGAGCAGTTCTTC	CASSPGKDYEQFF
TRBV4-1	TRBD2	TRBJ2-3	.	TGCGCCAGCAGCCCGAGCGGGGGGCAAAGCACAGATACGCAGTATTTT	CASSPSGGQSTDTQYF
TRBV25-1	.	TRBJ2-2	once	TGTGCCAGCAACCCCGAGGGCAGGGGAAACGGGGAGCTGTTTTTT	CASNPEGRGNGELFF
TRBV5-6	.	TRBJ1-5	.	TGTGCCAGCAGTTCGTCCGGCAGGAGGCCCCGGCAGCCCCAGCATTTT	CASSSSGRRPRQPQHF
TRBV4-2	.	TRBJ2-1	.	TGTGCCAGCAGCCAGCCTAATGAGGGGCAGTTCTTC	CASSQPNEGQFF
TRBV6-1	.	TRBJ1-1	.	TGTGCCAGCAGTGGAGCCTTAAACACTGAAGCTTTCTTT	CASSGALNTEAFF
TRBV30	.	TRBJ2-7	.	TGTGCCTGGAGTGTAAGTTCTGGCCGGCAGTACTTC	CAWSVSSGRQYF
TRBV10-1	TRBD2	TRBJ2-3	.	TGCGCCAGCAGTAGCGGGAAAGATACGCAGTATTTT	CASSSGKDTQYF
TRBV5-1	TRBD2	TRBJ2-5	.	TGCGCCAGCAGCGGATCGGGACTAGCGGGGTCTGAGACCCAGTACTTC	CASSGSGLAGSETQYF
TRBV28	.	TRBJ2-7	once	TGTGCCAGCCGGGACACCGTATGGGAGCAGTACTTC	CASRDTVWEQYF
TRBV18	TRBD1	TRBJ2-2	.	TGTGCCAGCTCACTCTCCGGGACAGCCAACACCGGGGAGCTGTTTTTT	CASSLSGTANTGELFF
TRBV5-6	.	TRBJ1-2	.	TGTGCCAGCAGCTTTCCAGGGAACTATGGCTACACCTTC	CASSFPGNYGYTF
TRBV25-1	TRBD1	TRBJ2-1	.	TGTGCCAGCAGTAAAAGGACAGGGGCCAGGGAGCAGTTCTTC	CASSKRTGAREQFF
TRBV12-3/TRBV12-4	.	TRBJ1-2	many	TGTGCCAGCAGTTTGAGACAAACTTATGGCTACACCTTC	CASSLRQTYGYTF
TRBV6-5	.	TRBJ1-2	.	TGTGCCACCGAACCGGAGACAGCTCCCGGCTACACCTTC	CATEPETAPGYTF
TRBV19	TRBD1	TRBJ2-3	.	TGTGCCAGTAGTGGCACGGGACAGCCATTATGGGATACGCAGTATTTT	CASSGTGQPLWDTQYF
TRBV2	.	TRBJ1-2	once	TGTGCCAGCAGTCTGGCCACGTTGGTTAACTATGGCTACACCTTC	CASSLATLVNYGYTF
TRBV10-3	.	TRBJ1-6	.	TGTGCCATCGCCAGGGATATGACCAATTCACCCCTCCACTTT	CAIARDMTNSPLHF
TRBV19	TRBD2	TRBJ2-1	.	TGTGCCAGTAGTATCCAAGCGGGGGGGGACAATGAGCAGTTCTTC	CASSIQAGGDNEQFF
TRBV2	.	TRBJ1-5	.	TGTGCCAGCAGTTCCGGCAGGAGCAATCAGCCCCAGCATTTT	CASSSGRSNQPQHF
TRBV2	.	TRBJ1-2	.	TGTGCCACCAAACAGGACCGAGATGGCTACACCTTC	CATKQDRDGYTF
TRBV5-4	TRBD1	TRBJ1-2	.	TGTGCCAGCAGCTGGGGGCGACAGGGGGCGTTTGGCTACACCTTC	CASSWGRQGAFGYTF
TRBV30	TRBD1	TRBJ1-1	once	TGTGCCTGGAACAGGGGGGAAGAAGCTTTCTTT	CAWNRGEEAFF
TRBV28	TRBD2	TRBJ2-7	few	TGTGCCAGCAGTTTACGCGGGAGACAACCGGGACGGGCCTTGGAGCAGTACTTC	CASSLRGRQPGRALEQYF
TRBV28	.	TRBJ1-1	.	TGTGCCAGCAGTTTGGGGGGGGCGAACACTGAAGCTTTCTTT	CASSLGGANTEAFF
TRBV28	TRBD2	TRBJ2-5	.	TGTGCCACCACCGGGGGGGGCGGGGAGACCCAGTACTTC	CATTGGGGETQYF
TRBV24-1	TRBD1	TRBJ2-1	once	TGTGCCACCAGTGAACCCGACAGGGGGCAATCTGAGCAGTTCTTC	CATSEPDRGQSEQFF
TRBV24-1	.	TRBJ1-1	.	TGTGCCACCAGTGACTACAGGGATGAAGCTTTCTTT	CATSDYRDEAFF
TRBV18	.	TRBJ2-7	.	TGTGCCAGCTCACCGCCCCCGGGAGACTACGAGCAGTACTTC	CASSPPPGDYEQYF
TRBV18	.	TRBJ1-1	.	TGTGCCAGCTCACCAATGGCAGGGGTGTCGACTGAAGCTTTCTTT	CASSPMAGVSTEAFF
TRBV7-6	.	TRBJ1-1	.	TGTGCCAGCAGCTTAGAACAGGACATGAACACTGAAGCTTTCTTT	CASSLEQDMNTEAFF
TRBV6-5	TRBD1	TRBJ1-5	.	TGTGCCAGCAGAATGGGGTCGGGGACAGGGACCCAGCATTTT	CASRMGSGTGTQHF
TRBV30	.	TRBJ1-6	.	TGTGCCTGGAGTGTACGACAGAGGATGGCACCCCTCCACTTT	CAWSVRQRMAPLHF
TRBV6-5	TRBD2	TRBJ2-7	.	TGTGCCAGCAACAGAGCGGGGGTAGGGGATGAGCAGTACTTC	CASNRAGVGDEQYF
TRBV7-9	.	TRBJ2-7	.	TGTGCCAGCAGCTTATTCCCGCAGGGGCGAACCTACGAGCAGTACTTC	CASSLFPQGRTYEQYF
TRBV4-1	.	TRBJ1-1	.	TGCGCCAGCAGCCGCTATCAAAACCTGAACACTGAAGCTTTCTTT	CASSRYQNLNTEAFF
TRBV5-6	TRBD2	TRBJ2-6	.	TGTGCCAGCAGCTCAACGACTAGCGGGGTTACTGGGGCCAACGTCCTGACTTTC	CASSSTTSGVTGANVLTF
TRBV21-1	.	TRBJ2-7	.	TGTGCCAGCAGACAGAGATACGCAGGGACAGGGATCTACGAGCAGTACTTC	CASRQRYAGTGIYEQYF
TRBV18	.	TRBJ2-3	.	TGTGCCAGCTCACTCCAATCCGGGACTGGGTCAACAGATACGCAGTATTTT	CASSLQSGTGSTDTQYF
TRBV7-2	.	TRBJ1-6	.	TGTGCCAGCAGCGAAGACAGTTACTCACCCCTCCACTTT	CASSEDSYSPLHF
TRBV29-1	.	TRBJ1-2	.	TGCAGCGTTGAGGACAGACACCTCTATGGCTACACCTTC	CSVEDRHLYGYTF
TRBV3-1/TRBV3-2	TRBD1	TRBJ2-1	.	TGTGCCAGCAGCCAAGGGGACAGGGGGAATGAGCAGTTCTTC	CASSQGDRGNEQFF
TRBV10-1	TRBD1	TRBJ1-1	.	TGCGCCCTACCTGGGGACAGAAAAGCTTTCTTT	CALPGDRKAFF
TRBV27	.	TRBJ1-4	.	TGTGCCACCCGAACAGCAGGGAGGGACGAAAAACTGTTTTTT	CATRTAGRDEKLFF
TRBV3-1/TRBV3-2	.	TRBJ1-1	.	TGTGCCAGCAGCCAAGTCGAGGGGGTGAACACTGAAGCTTTCTTT	CASSQVEGVNTEAFF
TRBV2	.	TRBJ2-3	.	TGTGCCAGCAGCTTACTTACAGATACGCAGTATTTT	CASSLLTDTQYF
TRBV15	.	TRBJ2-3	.	TGTGCCACCAGCAGAGAGGGCGATGCGATCCACCATACGCAGTATTTT	CATSREGDAIHHTQYF
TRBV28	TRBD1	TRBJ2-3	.	TGTGCCAGCCTTGCATCCGTACAGGGGGGTACAGATACGCAGTATTTT	CASLASVQGGTDTQYF
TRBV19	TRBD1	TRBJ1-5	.	TGTGCCAGTAGTCCGACAGGGGTTGGAAATCAGCCCCAGCATTTT	CASSPTGVGNQPQHF
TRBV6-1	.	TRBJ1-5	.	TGTGCCAGCAGTGAGGAGGGGTCTCAGCCCCAGCATTTT	CASSEEGSQPQHF